A single sample is the source of the 24 T cell receptor beta chains below, sequenced in a study of OX40 agonist ivuxolimab in advanced cancers. The repertoire was sequenced with immunoSEQ multiplex PCR; TCRdb's copy has only in-frame clones and lacks some. The table records around 84,000 clones, more than 80% of them present only once. The sample consisted of CD4+ or CD8+ T cells sorted from blood, taken in a trial of the OX40 agonist ivuxolimab. The receptors come from an adult with an advanced solid tumor such as melanoma, head and neck, liver or kidney cancer.

The V gene is TRBV5-6, the J gene TRBJ1-5; possible D gene TRBD1, 5 bases. Trimming took 1 base from V and 4 from J, leaving 15 bases between them. Germline V lookup: CDR1 SGHDT, CDR2 YYEEEE. The CDR3 contains 16 residues. Written as DNA, the CDR3 is TGTGCCAGCAGCTTGATGGGACTGGGGGGGAATCAGCCCCAGCATTTT. It is translated as CASSLMGLGGNQPQHF.

This clone occurred once. The genes are TRBV30 and TRBJ1-6, with no clear D. This CDR3 is 13 amino acids long. The V and J ends lost 3 bases and 9 bases respectively, with 12 bases between them. CDR1 and CDR2 (germline): GTSNPN, SVGIG (reference sequence). The CDR3 DNA follows: TGTGCCTGGAGGGAGTTGAGGGTTTCACCCCTCCACTTT. As protein: CAWRELRVSPLHF. The full variable domain, in which reference TRBV30 and TRBJ1-6 provide the parts outside the CDR3, is SQTIHQWPATLVQPVGSPLSLECTVEGTSNPNLYWYRQAAGRGLQLLFYSVGIGQISSEVPQNLSASRPQDRQFILSSKKLLLSDSGFYLCAWRELRVSPLHFGNGTRLTVT.

V gene TRBV5-1 combines with J gene TRBJ1-6, with TRBD1 identical over 9 bases. This CDR3 spans 14 amino acids. The germline gives CDR1 SGHRS, CDR2 YFSETQ. J lost 10 bases, V lost 5 bases, and 7 bases had no gene match. The CDR3 loop reads CASRSTGGESPLHF. The DNA for the CDR3 is TGCGCCAGCAGGTCGACAGGGGGGGAATCACCCCTCCACTTT.

The chain joins TRBV19 to TRBJ1-1, with D perhaps TRBD1 (5 bases). V lost 3 bases, J lost 6 bases, and 14 bases lay in between. From germline, CDR1 is LNHDA and CDR2 SQIVND (reference sequence). The CDR3 totals 14 residues. CDR3 loop: CASSIGQGLPEAFF. The CDR3 nucleotides are TGTGCCAGTAGTATTGGCCAGGGACTCCCTGAAGCTTTCTTT.

CDR3 sequence reads: CASSSPQGSRKNYGYTF. For the CDR3, the DNA is TGTGCCAGCAGTTCGCCACAGGGGAGCAGAAAAAACTATGGCTACACCTTC. This sequence joins TRBV28 and TRBJ1-2; 7 nucleotides agree with TRBD1. J was trimmed by 2 bases and V by 4 bases; bases with no gene match: 13. The CDR3 spans 17 residues. Germline CDR1 MDHEN, CDR2 SYDVKM.

The chain uses TRBV7-6 and TRBJ2-3; D might be TRBD2 (6 bases). V was pared by 2 bases and J by 2 bases, with 11 bases between. From germline, CDR1 is SGHVS and CDR2 FNYEAQ. There are 15 residues in the CDR3. The CDR3 loop is CASSLRRGTTDTQYF. CDR3 DNA: TGTGCCAGCAGCTTAAGGAGGGGAACCACAGATACGCAGTATTTT.

The genes are TRBV6-5 and TRBJ1-2; no definite D call. The CDR3 sequence is 13 residues long. V lost 5 bases to trimming and J lost 2 bases, with 9 bases between them. The germline CDR1 and CDR2 sequences are MNHEY and SVGAGI. CDR3 region: CASSLRRNYGYTF. The CDR3 DNA reads as TGTGCCAGCAGTCTCAGACGGAACTATGGCTACACCTTC.

The J gene is TRBJ1-1, the V gene TRBV10-3, with D maybe TRBD1 (5 bases). V shed 10 bases and J shed 1 base, with 16 bases lying between them. The CDR3 consists of 14 residues. CDR1 and CDR2 from the germline V gene are ENHRY and SYGVKD. CDR3 nucleotides: TGTGCCACCGCCCCCGAGACAGAGAACACTGAAGCTTTCTTT. Translation gives CATAPETENTEAFF.

The rearrangement links TRBV19 to TRBJ1-5; a possible D gene is TRBD1 (5 bases). This CDR3 has 16 residues. CDR1 is LNHDA and CDR2 is SQIVND in the germline V gene (reference sequence). The V end lost 7 bases, the J end lost 4 bases, and 20 bases lay between the germline ends. This chain's CDR3 is CASISVGREGNQPQHF. In DNA, the CDR3 is TGTGCCAGTATAAGCGTCGGCAGGGAAGGGAATCAGCCCCAGCATTTT.

This sequence joins TRBV5-6 and TRBJ2-2, with 9 bases lining up with TRBD1. V lost 4 bases and J lost 6; bases outside the gene matches: 4. Germline CDR1 reads SGHDT; CDR2 reads YYEEEE. This CDR3 comprises 14 residues. The CDR3 region is CASSIRQGAGELFF. In DNA form, the CDR3 reads TGTGCCAGCAGCATCCGACAGGGGGCCGGGGAGCTGTTTTTT.

This rearrangement joins TRBV2 to TRBJ1-2, with 7 positions matching TRBD1. The germline gives CDR1 SNHLY, CDR2 FYNNEI. The CDR3 covers 14 residues. V dropped 5 bases and J dropped 10; count of bases not matched to a gene: 13. CDR3 coding DNA: TGTGCCAGCAGTCTTGAGACAGGGCCGGGAGCCTACACCTTC. This gives the protein CASSLETGPGAYTF.

The genes are TRBV19 and TRBJ2-3; 8 nucleotides line up with TRBD1. The germline V gene has CDR1 LNHDA and CDR2 SQIVND (reference sequence). With 9 bases clipped from V and 6 bases from J, the junction kept 17 bases outside the gene matches. The CDR3 contains 16 residues. In nucleotides, the CDR3 is TGTGCCAGCACGCAAGGACAGGGAACTCGGGTCGATACGCAGTATTTT. Its translation is CASTQGQGTRVDTQYF.

V usage is TRBV28 and J usage is TRBJ2-5; D possibly corresponds to TRBD2 (5 bases). Per germline, CDR1 MDHEN and CDR2 SYDVKM. The CDR3 sequence is 14 residues long. Trimming removed 5 bases at V and 7 bases at J, with 17 bases between. CDR3 protein: CASSPQSPGWTQYF. The CDR3 coding sequence is TGTGCCAGCAGTCCCCAGTCTCCGGGGTGGACCCAGTACTTC.

The rearrangement uses TRBV10-3 and TRBJ2-1; 13 bases are a match to TRBD2. The ends lost 7 bases at V and 3 bases at J; junction bases unmatched: 9. In germline, CDR1 is ENHRY, CDR2 SYGVKD. The CDR3 covers 17 residues. The CDR3: CAIMGTSGMAVYNEQFF. DNA for the CDR3: TGTGCCATCATGGGGACTAGCGGGATGGCGGTCTACAATGAGCAGTTCTTC.

This clone showed up just once. The J gene is TRBJ1-4, the V gene TRBV5-4; D ambiguous. The V and J ends lost 0 bases and 0 bases respectively, with 12 bases between them. Germline lookup yields CDR1 SGHNT and CDR2 YYREEE (reference sequence). The CDR3 totals 17 residues. This chain's CDR3 is CASSLEGDYATNEKLFF. DNA of the CDR3: TGTGCCAGCAGCTTGGAAGGCGATTATGCAACTAATGAAAAACTGTTTTTT.

The chain employs TRBV7-9 and TRBJ2-7; 7 bases match TRBD2. The CDR3 loop spans 13 amino acids. Per germline, CDR1 SEHNR and CDR2 FQNEAQ (reference sequence). The V segment lost 5 bases and the J segment 4 bases; nucleotides outside the gene matches: 5. CDR3 loop: CASSLDGGYEQYF. The CDR3 DNA follows: TGTGCCAGCAGCCTGGACGGGGGGTACGAGCAGTACTTC.

This chain joins TRBV6-6 and TRBJ2-3; D might be TRBD1 (5 bases). V was clipped by 0 bases and J by 3 bases, with 10 bases between them. Germline loops: CDR1 MNHNY, CDR2 SVGAGI (reference sequence). CDR3 length: 15 amino acids. The CDR3 reads CASSYSGVGTDTQYF. The CDR3 nucleotides read TGTGCCAGCAGTTACTCAGGGGTTGGAACAGATACGCAGTATTTT.

The chain's CDR3 is CASSVEQTSYEQYF. In nucleotides, the CDR3 is TGTGCCAGCAGCGTAGAGCAGACCTCCTACGAGCAGTACTTC. The chain is built from TRBV9 and TRBJ2-7; D is unresolved. The V and J ends lost 0 bases and 0 bases respectively, with 7 bases between them. The CDR3 length is 14 residues. Per the germline V gene, CDR1 is SGDLS and CDR2 is YYNGEE.

This chain uses TRBV7-8 with TRBJ1-3, with 9 positions matching TRBD1. The CDR3 is 18 amino acids. Germline values: CDR1 SGHVS, CDR2 FQNEAQ. The V gene end was trimmed by 1 base and the J gene end by 2 bases; junction bases not matched to a gene: 9. CDR3 protein: CASSLGVGTGKAGNTIYF. Written as DNA, the CDR3 is TGTGCCAGCAGCTTAGGAGTTGGGACAGGGAAGGCTGGAAACACCATATATTTT.

The chain couples TRBV2 to TRBJ1-3; weak D call: TRBD1 (5 bases). This CDR3 comprises 14 residues. V was cut by 6 bases and J by 4 bases, with 13 bases left in between. CDR1 SNHLY and CDR2 FYNNEI come from the germline V gene. Written as DNA, the CDR3 is TGTGCCAGCAGCCCCGGGACGGCAGGAAACACCATATATTTT. Residues: CASSPGTAGNTIYF.

This clone was observed a single time. The chain employs TRBV7-2 and TRBJ2-1, with TRBD2 matching over 7 bases. Germline values: CDR1 SGHTA, CDR2 FQGNSA. The CDR3 is 15 amino acids. J was trimmed by 5 bases and V by 5 bases; bases with no gene match: 9. CDR3 DNA: TGTGCCAGCAGCCCATGGGCTAGCGGCGACAATGAGCAGTTCTTC. Translation: CASSPWASGDNEQFF. The variable domain in full, completed from reference TRBV7-2 and TRBJ2-1, reads GAGVSQSPSNKVTEKGKDVELRCDPISGHTALYWYRQSLGQGLEFLIYFQGNSAPDKSGLPSDRFSAERTGGSVSTLTIQRTQQEDSAVYLCASSPWASGDNEQFFGPGTRLTVL.

This clone was observed once. The V and J genes are TRBV7-3 and TRBJ2-1, with D maybe TRBD1 (5 bases). The CDR3 contains 14 residues. Trimming shortened V by 5 bases and J by 6 bases, and 14 bases separated the two germline ends. CDR1 and CDR2 from the germline V gene are SGHTA and FQGTGA. The CDR3 spells CASSPVGEFNEQFF. DNA for the CDR3: TGTGCCAGCAGCCCTGTAGGGGAATTCAATGAGCAGTTCTTC.

This clone occurred a few times. V usage is TRBV19 and J usage is TRBJ2-7, with D possibly TRBD1 on 6 matching bases. V gave up 1 base and J gave up 3 bases, with 16 bases separating them. Germline values: CDR1 LNHDA, CDR2 SQIVND (reference sequence). This CDR3 comprises 16 residues. The CDR3 sequence is CASSIGGPGTVYEQYF. DNA of the CDR3: TGTGCCAGTAGTATAGGGGGGCCGGGTACGGTCTACGAGCAGTACTTC.

V usage is TRBV6-6 and J usage is TRBJ2-5; D may match TRBD1 or TRBD2 (7 bases each). The germline V and J ends were trimmed by 5 bases and 5 bases, with 18 bases remaining between them. This CDR3 comprises 15 residues. Germline loops: CDR1 MNHNY, CDR2 SVGAGI (reference sequence). Here the CDR3 reads CASSPNRGGGETQYF. Here the CDR3 DNA reads TGTGCCAGCAGTCCAAACAGGGGAGGGGGGGAGACCCAGTACTTC.